Listed below are T cell receptor beta chains from one sample, sequenced in a study of radiotherapy plus CTLA-4 blockade in lung cancer. Sequencing used immunoSEQ multiplex PCR; TCRdb keeps in-frame clones, though not all of them. Of some 38,000 clones listed, roughly 77% are singletons. The source was peripheral blood, collected from a patient treated with radiotherapy plus ipilimumab. The receptors here all came from a human donor with non-small cell lung cancer who had stable disease on radiotherapy plus ipilimumab. The CDR3 runs from the conserved cysteine through the conserved F or W. D genes are given only for firm matches. Size is stated for part of the rows, as once, few or many counts, or as a class when the clone is expanded.

>TRBJ1-2|-|-|TRBV11-2
CASSLYQGSRGGYTF
TGTGCCAGCAGCTTATATCAGGGGTCGAGGGGTGGCTACACCTTC
>TRBJ1-1|-|-|TRBV6-1
CASRRFETEAFF
TGTGCCAGCAGACGTTTTGAGACTGAAGCTTTCTTT
>TRBJ1-5|-|-|TRBV9
CASSVGSNQPQHF
TGTGCCAGCAGCGTAGGTAGCAATCAGCCCCAGCATTTT
>TRBJ1-2|TRBD1|-|TRBV27
CASSPEDRASTLYGYTF
TGTGCCAGCAGTCCCGAGGACAGGGCTTCCACCTTATATGGCTACACCTTC
>TRBJ1-3|-|once|TRBV18
CASSPPGLSGNTIYF
TGTGCCAGCTCACCACCGGGCCTCTCTGGAAACACCATATATTTT
>TRBJ2-1|-|once|TRBV7-8
CASSLAGATPFYNEQFF
TGTGCCAGCAGCTTAGCGGGGGCCACCCCCTTTTACAATGAGCAGTTCTTC
>TRBJ1-6|-|-|TRBV18
CASSQRDKIYNSPLHF
TGTGCCAGCTCACAACGGGACAAAATATATAATTCACCCCTCCACTTT
>TRBJ1-6|-|-|TRBV28
CASIGGVVFNSPLHF
TGTGCCAGCATCGGGGGCGTCGTTTTTAATTCACCCCTCCACTTT
>TRBJ1-2|TRBD1|-|TRBV9
CASSVGQGIDGYTF
TGTGCCAGCAGCGTAGGACAGGGAATAGATGGCTACACCTTC
>TRBJ1-1|-|-|TRBV4-3
CASSQDPAGQVNTEAFF
TGCGCCAGCAGCCAAGATCCGGCTGGGCAGGTGAACACTGAAGCTTTCTTT
>TRBJ1-3|-|-|TRBV15
CATSRVRGERSGNTIYF
TGTGCCACCAGCAGAGTGAGAGGTGAACGCTCTGGAAACACCATATATTTT
>TRBJ1-2|TRBD1|-|TRBV5-4
CASSRLGVGTGGRGYTF
TGTGCCAGCAGCCGTTTGGGGGTGGGGACAGGGGGCCGGGGCTACACCTTC
>TRBJ1-5|-|-|TRBV6-6
CASSSFRRNQPQHF
TGTGCCAGCAGCTCCTTTCGGAGGAATCAGCCCCAGCATTTT
>TRBJ2-2|TRBD1|-|TRBV7-6
CATAGTGVTGELFF
TGTGCCACCGCCGGGACAGGGGTCACCGGGGAGCTGTTTTTT
>TRBJ2-6|-|few|TRBV10-3
CAIMSGAMAGANVLTF
TGTGCCATCATGTCCGGGGCGATGGCTGGGGCCAACGTCCTGACTTTC
>TRBJ1-3|-|few|TRBV6-1
CASSEAGGSSGNTIYF
TGTGCCAGCAGTGAAGCCGGAGGGAGCTCTGGAAACACCATATATTTT
>TRBJ1-2|-|-|TRBV19
CASSIDRTVGGYTF
TGTGCCAGTAGTATAGATCGGACAGTAGGAGGCTACACCTTC
>TRBJ1-6|TRBD1|few|TRBV5-1
CASTTGNSPLHF
TGCGCCAGCACGACAGGGAATTCACCCCTCCACTTT
>TRBJ1-2|TRBD1|-|TRBV7-8
CASSLSDRGPYGYTF
TGTGCCAGCAGCTTATCGGACAGGGGCCCTTATGGCTACACCTTC
>TRBJ1-5|-|-|TRBV7-6
CASSLGGLGQPQHF
TGTGCCAGCAGCTTAGGAGGGCTAGGTCAGCCCCAGCATTTT
>TRBJ1-2|-|-|TRBV30
CAWSVSIGLPADNYGYTF
TGTGCCTGGAGTGTTAGTATCGGACTGCCGGCGGATAACTATGGCTACACCTTC
>TRBJ1-4|TRBD1|-|TRBV5-8
CASSLYRGPEKLFF
TGTGCCAGCAGCTTGTACAGGGGACCTGAAAAACTGTTTTTT
>TRBJ1-2|-|-|TRBV18
CASTRGDGYTF
TGTGCCAGCACCAGGGGTGATGGCTACACCTTC
>TRBJ1-1|TRBD1|-|TRBV6-1
CASSSDRGKAFF
TGTGCCAGCAGTTCGGACAGGGGAAAAGCTTTCTTT
>TRBJ1-1|-|-|TRBV11-2
CASSLAGVGTEAFF
TGTGCCAGCAGCTTAGCCGGGGTCGGCACTGAAGCTTTCTTT
>TRBJ2-5|-|-|TRBV11-2
CASSLDGPRTQYF
TGTGCCAGCAGCTTAGACGGGCCAAGGACCCAGTACTTC
>TRBJ2-5|-|once|TRBV7-6
CASSLETQYF
TGTGCCAGCAGCCTAGAGACCCAGTACTTC
>TRBJ1-5|-|-|TRBV4-3
CASSQEIEQPQHF
TGCGCCAGCAGCCAAGAAATAGAACAGCCCCAGCATTTT
>TRBJ2-3|TRBD1|-|TRBV6-5
CASSYMRGQTDTQYF
TGTGCCAGCAGTTACATGAGGGGGCAGACAGATACGCAGTATTTT